The text below deals with one T cell receptor (beta chain). What it binds is unknown. After removal of 6 bases from V and 0 bases from J, the junction contained 5 bases not matched to a gene. The CDR3 contains 16 residues. Germline-derived CDR1 and CDR2 are MDHEN and SYDVKM. The data are from a study of shared clonotypes between healthy human individuals. Across the whole study: Per donor, three plates held CD4 naive cells, three held CD4 memory, two held CD8 naive and one held CD8 memory. General observations from the study: Clonotypes which were not shared had lower generation probabilities than clonotypes that all four donors shared.

The study drew its donors from healthy HIV-negative adults without recent acute infections or vaccinations. In the authors' methods: Junction-only sequences without quality scores were provided by ImmunoSEQ, so filtering was different. Assay used: immunoSEQ multiplex PCR; TCRdb lists only in-frame clones, some missing. The DNA was the basis for D and trimming; V, J and clone size are from that table. The table includes over a million clones, about 96% detected once. The genes are TRBV28 and TRBJ2-6; TRBD1 aligns across 7 bases. The receptor comes from a man aged 25-45 years in good health. The specimen was naive CD4+ T cells sorted from blood. Specified subset: CD45RA+ positively selected. CDR3 amino acids: CASSYHRGSGANVLTF. For the CDR3, the DNA is TGTGCCAGCAGCTACCACAGGGGCTCTGGGGCCAACGTCCTGACTTTC.